Below are 9 T cell receptor beta chains sequenced from a single sample in a study of T cell responses to AZD1222 COVID-19 vaccine. Clones were read by immunoSEQ multiplex PCR, and TCRdb kept only the in-frame ones, dropping some. The data show around 15,000 clones, under 90% seen once. The specimen was peripheral blood, collected 28 days after the second AZD1222 dose. The receptor set was obtained from an adult who received the AZD1222 COVID-19 vaccine.

This chain joins TRBV30 and TRBJ2-1; 11 bases are a match to TRBD2. Trimming removed 5 bases from V and 10 bases from J; junction bases left unmatched: 7. The germline V gene has CDR1 GTSNPN and CDR2 SVGIG (reference sequence). The CDR3 has 13 amino acids. The DNA of the CDR3 is TGTGCCTGGCAGAAACTAGCGGGAGAGGAGCAGTTCTTC. This gives the protein CAWQKLAGEEQFF. Using reference TRBV30 and TRBJ2-1 for the parts outside the CDR3, the full variable domain is SQTIHQWPATLVQPVGSPLSLECTVEGTSNPNLYWYRQAAGRGLQLLFYSVGIGQISSEVPQNLSASRPQDRQFILSSKKLLLSDSGFYLCAWQKLAGEEQFFGPGTRLTVL.

There are a few counts of this clone. CDR3: CAWSVGPRFGETQYF. The CDR3 DNA reads TGTGCCTGGAGTGTCGGGCCGAGGTTCGGGGAGACCCAGTACTTC. This sequence joins TRBV30 and TRBJ2-5; D gene unclear. The CDR3 has 15 amino acids. V was trimmed by 0 bases and J by 5 bases, leaving 16 bases between them. From germline, CDR1 is GTSNPN and CDR2 SVGIG (reference sequence).

This chain uses TRBV7-9 with TRBJ2-3; unclear D gene. V was clipped by 1 base and J by 0 bases, with 11 bases between them. CDR3 length: 16 residues. Germline-derived CDR1 and CDR2 are SEHNR and FQNEAQ (reference sequence). The DNA for the CDR3 is TGTGCCAGCAGCTTAGGAACGTCAGAGAGCACAGATACGCAGTATTTT. It specifies CASSLGTSESTDTQYF.

The rearrangement uses TRBV5-1 and TRBJ1-3; D gene unclear. The CDR3 totals 14 residues. The germline CDR1 and CDR2 sequences are SGHRS and YFSETQ. With 0 bases removed from V and 2 bases from J, the gap between germline ends came to 6 bases. Here the CDR3 DNA reads TGCGCCAGCAGCTTGGGTGGTACTGGAAACACCATATATTTT. Protein: CASSLGGTGNTIYF.

CDR3 in DNA: TGTGCCAGCAGTCGCGGGACAGACTACGAGCAGTACTTC. Translated: CASSRGTDYEQYF. V usage is TRBV12-3 or TRBV12-4 and J usage is TRBJ2-7, with TRBD1 as a possible D gene (7 bases). This CDR3 region has 13 residues. Deletions cut 5 bases from V and 3 bases from J, with 11 bases between.

The V and J genes are TRBV19 and TRBJ1-4; no clear D. This CDR3 region has 12 residues. The germline V and J ends were trimmed by 7 bases and 7 bases, with 10 bases remaining between them. Germline V gene data show CDR1 as LNHDA and CDR2 as SQIVND (reference sequence). CDR3 sequence (DNA): TGTGCCAGTATAGGTTCTGGTGAAAAACTGTTTTTT. Translating gives CASIGSGEKLFF.

The chain carries TRBV5-6 and TRBJ2-5; 8 nucleotides line up with TRBD1. Trimming removed 1 base from V and 4 bases from J; junction bases left unmatched: 3. Germline V lookup: CDR1 SGHDT, CDR2 YYEEEE. The CDR3 has 14 amino acids. The CDR3: CASSLLQGGETQYF. CDR3 in DNA: TGTGCCAGCAGCTTGTTACAGGGGGGAGAGACCCAGTACTTC.

The chain employs TRBV24-1 and TRBJ2-5, with 7 nucleotides matching TRBD1. After removal of 3 bases from V and 4 bases from J, the junction contained 10 bases not matched to a gene. Germline V CDR1 and CDR2: KGHDR, SFDVKD. The CDR3 sequence is 16 residues long. Here the CDR3 reads CATSDGTESRGETQYF. DNA for the CDR3: TGTGCCACCAGTGATGGGACAGAGTCCAGGGGAGAGACCCAGTACTTC.

The genes are TRBV15 and TRBJ1-1; weak D call: TRBD1 (5 bases). This CDR3 is 15 amino acids long. Per germline, CDR1 LNHNV and CDR2 YYDKDF (reference sequence). V gave up 1 base and J gave up 4 bases, with 13 bases separating them. The CDR3 reads CATSRAGTTGTEAFF. The CDR3 DNA reads as TGTGCCACCAGCAGAGCCGGGACCACGGGCACTGAAGCTTTCTTT.